A single sample is the source of the 4 T cell receptor beta chains below, sequenced in a study of a mutant IDH1 vaccine in newly diagnosed glioma. These receptors' targets are unknown. Sequenced by immunoSEQ multiplex PCR; TCRdb stores in-frame clones only, minus some. The sample shows some 31,000 clones, 60% to 85% of them seen only once. As for time point: week 35, safety follow-up. Vaccination comprised doses that each held 300 ug of mutant IDH1 20-mer peptide, plus topical imiquimod. This sample comprised PBMCs, obtained from a glioma patient whose treatment included an IDH1 peptide vaccine. The receptors come from a woman aged 25 to 39 with glioma. Some clones in this sample may be carry-over from other donors' samples.

The chain carries TRBV5-5 and TRBJ1-2; no clear D. Germline CDR1 is SGHKS and CDR2 is YYEKEE (reference sequence). Trimming took 4 bases from V and 3 from J, leaving 10 bases between them. The CDR3 is 13 amino acids. This CDR3 reads CASSIDGDYGYTF. As DNA, the CDR3 is TGTGCCAGCAGCATAGACGGGGACTATGGCTACACCTTC.

V gene TRBV5-4 combines with J gene TRBJ2-7; 13 positions match TRBD2. J gave up 5 bases and V 3 bases, and 2 bases lay outside the gene matches. CDR3 length: 14 residues. Germline V gives CDR1 SGHNT, CDR2 YYREEE (reference sequence). The CDR3 DNA reads TGTGCCAGCAGCTGGGGGACTAGCGGGGACGAGCAGTACTTC. Amino acid sequence: CASSWGTSGDEQYF.

This rearrangement joins TRBV29-1 to TRBJ2-3; D uncertain. The CDR3 has 13 residues. From germline, CDR1 is SQVTM and CDR2 ANQGSEA. The ends were cut back, 5 bases at V and 2 bases at J, with 11 bases in the middle. This chain's CDR3 is CSVRIGITDTQYF. The CDR3 nucleotides are TGCAGCGTTCGAATCGGAATCACAGATACGCAGTATTTT.

V gene TRBV6-1 combines with J gene TRBJ1-4; perhaps TRBD1 as D (6 bases). CDR3 length: 14 amino acids. Germline V gene sequence: CDR1 MNHNS, CDR2 SASEGT. The ends were cut back, 4 bases at V and 8 bases at J, with 14 bases in the middle. CDR3 residues: CASSVGHTVEKLFF. The CDR3 DNA sequence: TGTGCCAGCAGTGTGGGACATACGGTGGAAAAACTGTTTTTT.